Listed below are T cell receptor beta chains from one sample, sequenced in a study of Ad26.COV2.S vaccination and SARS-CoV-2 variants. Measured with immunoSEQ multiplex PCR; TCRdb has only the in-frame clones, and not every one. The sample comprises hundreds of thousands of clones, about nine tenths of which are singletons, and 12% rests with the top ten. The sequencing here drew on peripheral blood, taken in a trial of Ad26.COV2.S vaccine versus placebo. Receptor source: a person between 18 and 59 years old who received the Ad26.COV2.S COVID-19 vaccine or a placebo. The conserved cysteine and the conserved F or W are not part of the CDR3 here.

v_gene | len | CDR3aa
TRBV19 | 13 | ASSIGGTRQETQY
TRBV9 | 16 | ASSSSPGGLAGTYEQY
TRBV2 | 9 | ASARRNEQF
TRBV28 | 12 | ASSLPSMNTEAF
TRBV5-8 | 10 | ASSPHGAEAF
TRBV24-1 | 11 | ATRQGQVDEQF
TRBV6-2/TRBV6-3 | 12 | ASSYVDSGNTIY
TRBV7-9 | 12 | ASSLAYPKFEQY
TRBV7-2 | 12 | ASSLRAGNYGYT
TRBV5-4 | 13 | ASSFPETGGDEQY
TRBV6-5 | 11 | ASSSGSNEKLF